The 20 T cell receptor beta chains listed next were all sequenced from one sample in a study of cytomegalovirus exposure and HLA in healthy donors. The PCR contained 60 Vbeta and 13 Jbeta primers. TCRdb's table, derived via immunoSEQ multiplex PCR, lists solely in-frame clones and lacks some. The sample consists of 180,000 or so clones, approximately 80% of them appearing once. The sequencing sample was made of PBMCs. Source of these receptors: a girl aged 10-17 years in good health and CMV-seropositive.

The chain employs TRBV4-1 and TRBJ2-3; D is ambiguous. Trimming shortened V by 2 bases and J by 6 bases, and 12 bases separated the two germline ends. This CDR3 contains 14 residues. Germline assignment: CDR1 MGHRA and CDR2 YSYEKL. CDR3 DNA sequence: TGCGCCAGCAGCCAATCGAAGGCGGCTGATACGCAGTATTTT. It is translated as CASSQSKAADTQYF.

The rearrangement uses TRBV6-1 and TRBJ2-4; the D gene is possibly TRBD2 (6 bases). CDR3 size: 16 residues. Germline V gene sequence: CDR1 MNHNS, CDR2 SASEGT. The V end was cut by 0 bases, the J end by 0 bases, with 9 bases between. CDR3 sequence: CASSEAEAGAKNIQYF. In nucleotides, the CDR3 is TGTGCCAGCAGTGAAGCGGAAGCGGGAGCCAAAAACATTCAGTACTTC.

The chain combines TRBV29-1 with TRBJ2-7; D gene unclear. V lost 6 bases, J lost 10 bases, and 16 bases lay in between. Germline CDR1 is SQVTM and CDR2 is ANQGSEA. This CDR3 has 11 residues. DNA for the CDR3: TGCAGCGTGAGACTCTCGGCGATCCAGTACTTC. This gives the protein CSVRLSAIQYF.

J is TRBJ1-2 and V is TRBV5-1; D is unresolved. Germline V gene lookup returns CDR1 SGHRS and CDR2 YFSETQ. CDR3 length: 13 residues. V lost 0 bases, J lost 0 bases, and 3 bases lay in between. CDR3 protein: CASSLVANYGYTF. The CDR3 DNA reads as TGCGCCAGCAGCTTGGTAGCTAACTATGGCTACACCTTC.

The V and J genes are TRBV6-1 and TRBJ1-5; D is perhaps TRBD1 (6 bases). The CDR3 has 19 residues. Germline V gene data show CDR1 as MNHNS and CDR2 as SASEGT. V lost 3 bases to trimming and J lost 10 bases, with 31 bases between them. The CDR3 coding sequence is TGTGCCAGCAGTGATCGGCGCCCACGGACAGCCTTGGATCAGCGTCCCCAGCATTTT. Translated: CASSDRRPRTALDQRPQHF.

This clone was detected once. V and J are TRBV4-3 and TRBJ2-7, with 8 bases matching TRBD1. V trimming: 0 bases; J trimming: 5 bases; junction bases outside the gene matches: 9. CDR1 LGHNA and CDR2 YSLEER come from the germline V gene. The CDR3 spans 16 residues. The CDR3 protein is CASSQDRAGGGHEQYF. DNA of the CDR3: TGCGCCAGCAGCCAAGATAGGGCAGGGGGCGGGCACGAGCAGTACTTC.

The chain recombines TRBV5-4 with TRBJ2-7; TRBD1 might be the D (6 bases). The germline V gene encodes CDR1 SGHNT and CDR2 YYREEE (reference sequence). CDR3 length: 14 residues. V was cut by 4 bases and J by 0 bases, with 11 bases left in between. The CDR3 loop is CASSRDTLSYEQYF. Written as DNA, the CDR3 is TGTGCCAGCAGCCGGGACACCCTCTCCTACGAGCAGTACTTC.

V and J are TRBV6-5 and TRBJ1-1, with D perhaps TRBD1 (6 bases). This CDR3 has 13 residues. Germline V gene data show CDR1 as MNHEY and CDR2 as SVGAGI. The germline V and J ends were trimmed by 8 bases and 5 bases, with 15 bases remaining between them. CDR3 loop: CASGSRQATEAFF. CDR3 DNA: TGTGCCAGCGGTTCACGACAGGCAACTGAAGCTTTCTTT.

This clone came up many times. This chain joins TRBV25-1 and TRBJ1-4; D perhaps matches TRBD1 (6 bases). Germline V gene data show CDR1 as MGHDK and CDR2 as SYGVNS. Trimming shortened V by 5 bases and J by 4 bases, and 14 bases separated the two germline ends. This CDR3 spans 15 amino acids. CDR3 in DNA: TGTGCCAGCAGTCCGACAGGACGTGGTAATGAAAAACTGTTTTTT. Its protein is CASSPTGRGNEKLFF.

Here the CDR3 DNA reads TGTGCCAGCAGGACAGACTTGAACACTGAAGCTTTCTTT. The encoded protein is CASRTDLNTEAFF. The rearrangement joins TRBV27 to TRBJ1-1, with TRBD1 as a possible D gene (5 bases). V was shortened by 6 bases and J by 0 bases, with 8 bases between the two germline ends. This CDR3 is 13 amino acids long. CDR1 MNHEY and CDR2 SMNVEV come from the germline V gene (reference sequence).

This clone was recorded a few times. The rearrangement joins TRBV6-4 to TRBJ2-7; 12 nucleotides align to TRBD2. This CDR3 region has 16 residues. Germline assignment: CDR1 MRHNA and CDR2 SNTAGT. With V trimmed by 3 bases and J by 2 bases, 5 bases remained unmatched. The CDR3 is CASSESASGRAYEQYF. CDR3 in DNA: TGTGCCAGCAGTGAGTCGGCTAGCGGGAGGGCCTACGAGCAGTACTTC.

The chain joins TRBV5-1 to TRBJ2-5, with 10 bases that match TRBD2. The CDR3 runs 16 residues. Germline assignment: CDR1 SGHRS and CDR2 YFSETQ. The CDR3, as DNA: TGCGCATCCAATGGGGCTAGCGGGAGAATTGGCGAGACCCAGTACTTC. Amino acids: CASNGASGRIGETQYF.

The V gene is TRBV2, the J gene TRBJ2-1, with D maybe TRBD2 (5 bases). The CDR3 runs 13 residues. V was cut by 6 bases and J by 5 bases, with 11 bases left in between. CDR1 and CDR2 from the germline V gene are SNHLY and FYNNEI. The CDR3 sequence: CASRLDVHNEQFF. The CDR3 nucleotides are TGTGCCAGCAGACTAGATGTGCACAATGAGCAGTTCTTC.

The chain is built from TRBV27 and TRBJ2-5; D is possibly TRBD1 (5 bases). The V and J ends lost 4 bases and 0 bases respectively, with 9 bases between them. Germline CDR1 and CDR2: MNHEY and SMNVEV (reference sequence). The CDR3 is made up of 14 amino acids. The CDR3 sequence: CASSSRQNQETQYF. CDR3 nucleotides: TGTGCCAGCAGTTCGAGACAGAACCAAGAGACCCAGTACTTC.

The CDR3 reads CSILAGSTDTQYF. The CDR3 nucleotides are TGCAGCATACTAGCGGGGAGCACAGATACGCAGTATTTT. The chain carries TRBV29-1 and TRBJ2-3; 10 positions agree with TRBD2. Trimming at V came to 8 bases and at J to 0 bases, leaving 2 bases not matched to a gene. The germline CDR1 and CDR2 sequences are SQVTM and ANQGSEA. This CDR3 has 13 amino acids.

The rearrangement joins TRBV29-1 to TRBJ2-7; 7 nucleotides align to TRBD1. This CDR3 contains 14 residues. The germline CDR1 and CDR2 sequences are SQVTM and ANQGSEA. With V trimmed by 4 bases and J by 2 bases, 8 bases remained unmatched. The CDR3 here is CSVADREGAYEQYF. CDR3 nucleotides: TGCAGCGTTGCCGACAGGGAAGGCGCCTACGAGCAGTACTTC.

The chain carries TRBV19 and TRBJ2-7; 11 bases align to TRBD1. The ends lost 0 bases at V and 5 bases at J; junction bases unmatched: 9. CDR3 length: 17 residues. The V gene's germline CDR1 is LNHDA and CDR2 SQIVND (reference sequence). The CDR3 DNA reads as TGTGCCAGTAGTATAGATCCCGGGACAGGGGGTAGGAACGAGCAGTACTTC. This gives the protein CASSIDPGTGGRNEQYF.

The V gene is TRBV12-5, the J gene TRBJ1-1; TRBD1 might be the D (5 bases). The CDR3 loop spans 14 amino acids. Germline values: CDR1 LGHNT, CDR2 FRNRAP. V gave up 5 bases and J gave up 1 base, with 11 bases separating them. CDR3 sequence (DNA): TGTGCTAGTGGTCCCTCAGGGAAGAACACTGAAGCTTTCTTT. Its translation is CASGPSGKNTEAFF.

The DNA of the CDR3 is TGTGCCTGGAGTGGCAGGGGAAAGAGGCGCGAGCAGTACTTC. Translated: CAWSGRGKRREQYF. The V call is TRBV30, the J call TRBJ2-7, with TRBD1 as a possible D gene (6 bases). Germline V lookup: CDR1 GTSNPN, CDR2 SVGIG (reference sequence). V was cut by 1 base and J by 6 bases, with 16 bases left in between. The CDR3 is 14 residues long.

The V call is TRBV30, the J call TRBJ2-3; 11 bases are shared with TRBD2. Germline values: CDR1 GTSNPN, CDR2 SVGIG (reference sequence). This CDR3 region has 16 residues. The trim removed 4 bases at V and 2 bases at J, leaving 8 bases unmatched. The DNA of the CDR3 is TGTGCCTGGATGCTAGCGGGAGGATCGGTCACAGATACGCAGTATTTT. It codes for CAWMLAGGSVTDTQYF.